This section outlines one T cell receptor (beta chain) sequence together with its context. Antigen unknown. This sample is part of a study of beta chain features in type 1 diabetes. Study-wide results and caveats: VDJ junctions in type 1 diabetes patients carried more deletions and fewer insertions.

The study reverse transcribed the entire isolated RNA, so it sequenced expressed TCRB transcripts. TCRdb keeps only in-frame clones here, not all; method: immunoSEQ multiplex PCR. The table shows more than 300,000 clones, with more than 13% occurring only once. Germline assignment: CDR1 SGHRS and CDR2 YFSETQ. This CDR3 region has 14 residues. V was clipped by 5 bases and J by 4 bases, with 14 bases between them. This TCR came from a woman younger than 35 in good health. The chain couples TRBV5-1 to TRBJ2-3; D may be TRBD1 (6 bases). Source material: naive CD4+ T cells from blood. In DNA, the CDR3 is TGCGCCAGCAGTCGACAGGAATTCGCAGATACGCAGTATTTT. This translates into CASSRQEFADTQYF.